This entry is about one T cell receptor beta chain. The data are from a study of CD8+CD57+ T cells in acquired aplastic anemia. Study-level background: An average of roughly 3.2 ug of DNA was obtained from sorted CD4+ and CD8+ cells.

TCR beta VDJ combinations and CDR3 sequences were profiled from genomic DNA. TCRdb redid the calling of the reads with MiXCR, one entry per CDR3 protein. The profile shows around 80,000 distinct CDR3 sequences, approximately 70% of them singletons. The authors sequenced patients whose flow cytometry had shown CD8+CD57+ cell expansion. This CDR3 has 15 residues. Germline V gene data show CDR1 as DFQATT and CDR2 as SNEGSKA (reference sequence). Trimming took off 6 bases at V and 7 bases at J, with 25 bases between the two ends. The sample comprised sorted CD4+, CD8+, or CD8+CD57+ T cells (not recorded which) from PBMCs. The TCR comes from a human donor with aplastic anemia. This chain uses TRBV20-1 with TRBJ2-7; D may correspond to TRBD1 or TRBD2 (5 bases each). The CDR3 nucleotides are TGCAGTGCCCTCACATTGAGGGCCCTAGAGGGGGAGCAGTACTTC. It codes for CSALTLRALEGEQYF.